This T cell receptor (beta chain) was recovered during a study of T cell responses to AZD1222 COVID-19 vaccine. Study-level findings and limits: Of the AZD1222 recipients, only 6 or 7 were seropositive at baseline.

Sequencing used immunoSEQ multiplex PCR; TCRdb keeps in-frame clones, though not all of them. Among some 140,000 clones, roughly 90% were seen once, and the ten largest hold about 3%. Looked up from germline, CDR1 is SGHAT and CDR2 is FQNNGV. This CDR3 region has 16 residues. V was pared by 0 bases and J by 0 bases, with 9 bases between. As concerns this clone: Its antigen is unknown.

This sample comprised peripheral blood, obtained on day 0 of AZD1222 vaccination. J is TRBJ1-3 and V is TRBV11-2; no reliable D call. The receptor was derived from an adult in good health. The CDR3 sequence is CASSLDRPLSGNTIYF. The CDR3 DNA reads TGTGCCAGCAGCTTAGATCGGCCCCTCTCTGGAAACACCATATATTTT.